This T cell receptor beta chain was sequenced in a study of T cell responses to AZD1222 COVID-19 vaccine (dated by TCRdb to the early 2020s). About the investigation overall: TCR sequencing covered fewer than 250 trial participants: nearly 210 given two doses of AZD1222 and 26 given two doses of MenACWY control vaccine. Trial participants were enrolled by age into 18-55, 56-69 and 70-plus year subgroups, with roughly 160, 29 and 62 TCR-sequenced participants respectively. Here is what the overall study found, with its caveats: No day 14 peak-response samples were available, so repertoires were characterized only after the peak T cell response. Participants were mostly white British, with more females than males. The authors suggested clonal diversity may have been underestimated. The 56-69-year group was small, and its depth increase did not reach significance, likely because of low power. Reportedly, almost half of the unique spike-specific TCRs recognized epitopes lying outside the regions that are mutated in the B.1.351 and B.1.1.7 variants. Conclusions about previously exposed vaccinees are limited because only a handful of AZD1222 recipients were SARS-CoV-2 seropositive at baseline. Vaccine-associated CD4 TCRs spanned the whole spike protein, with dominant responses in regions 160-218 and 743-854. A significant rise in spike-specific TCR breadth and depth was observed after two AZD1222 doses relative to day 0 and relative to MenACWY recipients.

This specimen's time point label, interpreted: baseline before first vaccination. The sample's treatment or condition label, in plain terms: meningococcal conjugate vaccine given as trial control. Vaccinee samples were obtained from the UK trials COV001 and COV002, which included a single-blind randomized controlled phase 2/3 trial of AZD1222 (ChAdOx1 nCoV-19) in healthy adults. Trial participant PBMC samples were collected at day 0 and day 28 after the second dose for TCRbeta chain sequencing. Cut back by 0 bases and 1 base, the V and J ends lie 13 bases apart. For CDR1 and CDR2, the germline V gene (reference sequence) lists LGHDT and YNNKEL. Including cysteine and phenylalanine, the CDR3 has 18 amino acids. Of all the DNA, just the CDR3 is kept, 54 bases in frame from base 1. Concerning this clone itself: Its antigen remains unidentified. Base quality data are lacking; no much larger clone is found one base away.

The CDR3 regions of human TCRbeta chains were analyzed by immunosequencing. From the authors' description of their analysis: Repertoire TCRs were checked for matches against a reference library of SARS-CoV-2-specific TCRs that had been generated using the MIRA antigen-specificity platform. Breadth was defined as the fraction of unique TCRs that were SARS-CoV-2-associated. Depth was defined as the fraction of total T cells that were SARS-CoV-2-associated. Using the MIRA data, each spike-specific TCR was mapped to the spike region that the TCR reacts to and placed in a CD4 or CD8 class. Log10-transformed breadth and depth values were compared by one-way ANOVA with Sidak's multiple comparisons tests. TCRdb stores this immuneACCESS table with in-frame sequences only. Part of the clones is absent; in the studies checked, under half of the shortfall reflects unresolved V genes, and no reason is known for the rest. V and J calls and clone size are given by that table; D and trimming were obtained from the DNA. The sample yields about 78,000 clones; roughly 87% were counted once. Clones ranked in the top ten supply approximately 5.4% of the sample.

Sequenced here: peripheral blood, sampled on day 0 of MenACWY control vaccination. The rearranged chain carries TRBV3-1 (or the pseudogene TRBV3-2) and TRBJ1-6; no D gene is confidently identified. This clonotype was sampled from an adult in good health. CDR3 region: CASSQDWWEGSYNSPLHF. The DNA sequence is TGTGCCAGCAGCCAAGATTGGTGGGAGGGTTCCTATAATTCACCCCTCCACTTT.